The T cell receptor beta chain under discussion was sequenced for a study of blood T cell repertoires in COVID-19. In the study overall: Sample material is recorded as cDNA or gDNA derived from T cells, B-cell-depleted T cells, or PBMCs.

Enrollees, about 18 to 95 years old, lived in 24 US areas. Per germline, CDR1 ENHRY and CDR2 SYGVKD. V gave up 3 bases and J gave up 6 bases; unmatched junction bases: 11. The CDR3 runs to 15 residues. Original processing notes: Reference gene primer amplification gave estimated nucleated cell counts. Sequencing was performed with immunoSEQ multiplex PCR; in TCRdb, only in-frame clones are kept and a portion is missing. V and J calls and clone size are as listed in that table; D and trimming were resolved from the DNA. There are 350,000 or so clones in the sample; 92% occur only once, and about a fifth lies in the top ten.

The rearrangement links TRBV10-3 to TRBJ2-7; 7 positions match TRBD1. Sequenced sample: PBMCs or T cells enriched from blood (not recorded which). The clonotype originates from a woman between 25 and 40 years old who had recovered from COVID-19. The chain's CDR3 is CAISERGGAKGEQYF. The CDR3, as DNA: TGTGCCATCAGTGAAAGAGGGGGCGCAAAAGGCGAGCAGTACTTC.